A selection of T cell receptor beta chains follows, all from one sample in a study of metastatic and nonmetastatic thyroid tumors. From the PCR reads, TCRdb re-called clones with MiXCR. This sample carries 15,000 to 25,000 clones, less than 30% of them seen once, and the ten largest clones take 3% to 4%. The material sequenced was blood. These receptor sequences come from a male donor with papillary thyroid cancer or a benign thyroid nodule (not recorded which). Some clones in this sample may be carry-over from other donors' samples. Both conserved end residues are part of each CDR3. Where a row states a size, it is once, few, many or the class of an expanded clone; other rows omit it.

cdr3_aa,j_call,v_call,cdr3_length,clone_size
CASSRTGIYGYTF,TRBJ1-2,TRBV5-6,13,NA
CASRQAGENTGELFF,TRBJ2-2,TRBV6-1,15,medium-sized
CASTVVAGSTDTQYF,TRBJ2-3,TRBV10-1,15,few
CSAATLAKNIQYF,TRBJ2-4,TRBV20-1,13,many
CASSFIDRAEAFF,TRBJ1-1,TRBV28,13,few
CSAGIGTSFSEQFF,TRBJ2-1,TRBV20-1,14,many
CASSQVTSGGITGELFF,TRBJ2-2,TRBV3-1,17,many
CSALTYRAYEQYF,TRBJ2-7,TRBV20-1,13,NA
CSARALRTSGSTGELFF,TRBJ2-2,TRBV20-1,17,NA
CAWTQSWGSYEQYF,TRBJ2-7,TRBV30,14,NA
CASKVRGQGGNEQFF,TRBJ2-1,TRBV6-1,15,NA
CASKGVGGELFF,TRBJ2-2,TRBV2,12,medium-sized
CASSLDGGNQPQHF,TRBJ1-5,TRBV5-1,14,medium-sized
CASSPTSGASYTQYF,TRBJ2-3,TRBV10-1,15,NA
CASSTGGTYGYTF,TRBJ1-2,TRBV19,13,few
CASSEQVGGGELFF,TRBJ2-2,TRBV5-1,14,medium-sized
CASSNQGQAGNTIYF,TRBJ1-3,TRBV11-2,15,few
CASSSLGRIGYTF,TRBJ1-2,TRBV6-2/TRBV6-3,13,few
CASSLLGNTIYF,TRBJ1-3,TRBV12-3/TRBV12-4,12,medium-sized
CASSTNTYGYTF,TRBJ1-2,TRBV28,12,few
CASSYGTEGSGYTF,TRBJ1-2,TRBV6-6,14,medium-sized
CASSFSSGSNEQFF,TRBJ2-1,TRBV5-1,14,medium-sized
CASSPPDGGADEQYF,TRBJ2-7,TRBV25-1,15,medium-sized
CASSFGEETQYF,TRBJ2-5,TRBV12-3/TRBV12-4,12,NA
CASSPTSGGAAGELFF,TRBJ2-2,TRBV7-2,16,medium-sized
CASSWASGQRKTYNEQFF,TRBJ2-1,TRBV27,18,NA